The clone carrying this T cell receptor (beta chain) was detected many times. Its specificity is not known. This sample was taken from a study of T cells after yellow fever vaccination. Whole-study results and caveats: Faster peaking, at day 5 versus 15, marked a secondary response that was weaker.

TCRdb reanalysed the 5' RACE reads using MiXCR and keeps one entry per CDR3 protein. This sample has some 250,000 distinct CDR3 sequences, with over 3% found just once. V gave up 4 bases and J gave up 2 bases; unmatched junction bases: 5. From germline, CDR1 is SGHRS and CDR2 YFSETQ. The CDR3 consists of 15 residues. The specimen was PBMCs, collected 15 days after the yellow fever booster vaccination. The clonotype originates from a man younger than 35 who received the YFV17D yellow fever vaccine. The chain has TRBV5-1 and TRBJ1-5; 8 positions match TRBD1. CDR3 DNA sequence: TGCGCCAGCAGCCCCACAGGGGGTGGCAATCAGCCCCAGCATTTT. Residues: CASSPTGGGNQPQHF.